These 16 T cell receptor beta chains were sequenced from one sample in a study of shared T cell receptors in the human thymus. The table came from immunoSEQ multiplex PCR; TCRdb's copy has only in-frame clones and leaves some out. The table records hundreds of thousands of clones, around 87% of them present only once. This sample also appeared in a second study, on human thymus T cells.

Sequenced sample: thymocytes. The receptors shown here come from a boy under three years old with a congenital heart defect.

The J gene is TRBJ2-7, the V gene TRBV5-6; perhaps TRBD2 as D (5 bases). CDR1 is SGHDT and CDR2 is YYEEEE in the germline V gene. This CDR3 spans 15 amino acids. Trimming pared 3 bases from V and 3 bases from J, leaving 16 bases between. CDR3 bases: TGTGCCAGCAGCTCGAGAGGGAAACCAAACTACGAGCAGTACTTC. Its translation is CASSSRGKPNYEQYF.

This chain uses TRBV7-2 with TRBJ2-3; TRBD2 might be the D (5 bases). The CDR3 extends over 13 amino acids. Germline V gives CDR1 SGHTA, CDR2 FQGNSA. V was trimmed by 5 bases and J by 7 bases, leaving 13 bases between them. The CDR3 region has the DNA TGTGCCAGCAGCCCAAACCGGGATAATACGCAGTATTTT. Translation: CASSPNRDNTQYF.

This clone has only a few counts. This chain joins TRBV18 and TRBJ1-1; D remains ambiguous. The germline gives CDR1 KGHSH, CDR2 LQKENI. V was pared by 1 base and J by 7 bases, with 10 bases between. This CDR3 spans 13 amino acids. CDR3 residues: CASSPQKYYEAFF. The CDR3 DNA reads TGTGCCAGCTCACCACAGAAGTACTATGAAGCTTTCTTT.

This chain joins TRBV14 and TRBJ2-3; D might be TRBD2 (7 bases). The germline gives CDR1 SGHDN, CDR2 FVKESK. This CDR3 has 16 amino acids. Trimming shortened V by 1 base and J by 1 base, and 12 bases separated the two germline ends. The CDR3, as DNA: TGTGCCAGCAGCCAAGGTGGGCGGGGGCGCACAGATACGCAGTATTTT. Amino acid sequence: CASSQGGRGRTDTQYF.

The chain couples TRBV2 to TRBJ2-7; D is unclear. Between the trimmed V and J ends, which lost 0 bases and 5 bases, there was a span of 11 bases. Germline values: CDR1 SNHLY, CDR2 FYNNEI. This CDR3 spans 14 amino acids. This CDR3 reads CASSEALSRDEQYF. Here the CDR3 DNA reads TGTGCCAGCAGTGAAGCGCTTTCTAGAGACGAGCAGTACTTC.

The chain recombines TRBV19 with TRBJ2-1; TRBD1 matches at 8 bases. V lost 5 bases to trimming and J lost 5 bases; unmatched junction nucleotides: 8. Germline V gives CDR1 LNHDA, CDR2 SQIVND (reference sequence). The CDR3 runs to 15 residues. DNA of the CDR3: TGTGCCAGTAGTGCCCCCAAGGACAGGGACAATGAGCAGTTCTTC. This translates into CASSAPKDRDNEQFF.

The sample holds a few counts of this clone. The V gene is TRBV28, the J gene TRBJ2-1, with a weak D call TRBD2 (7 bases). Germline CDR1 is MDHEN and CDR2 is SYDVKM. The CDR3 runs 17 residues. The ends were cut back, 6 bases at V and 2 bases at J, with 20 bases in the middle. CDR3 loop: CASSLGGRTLPYNEQFF. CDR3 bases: TGTGCCAGCAGCCTCGGGGGGCGGACTCTCCCCTACAATGAGCAGTTCTTC.

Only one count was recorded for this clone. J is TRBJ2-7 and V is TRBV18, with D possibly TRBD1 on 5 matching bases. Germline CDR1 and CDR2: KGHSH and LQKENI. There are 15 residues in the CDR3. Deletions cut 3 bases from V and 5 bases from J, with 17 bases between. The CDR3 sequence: CASSPASVGPDEQYF. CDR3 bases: TGTGCCAGCTCACCGGCAAGCGTGGGGCCCGACGAGCAGTACTTC. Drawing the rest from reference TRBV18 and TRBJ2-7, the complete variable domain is NAGVMQNPRHLVRRRGQEARLRCSPMKGHSHVYWYRQLPEEGLKFMVYLQKENIIDESGMPKERFSAEFPKEGPSILRIQQVVRGDSAAYFCASSPASVGPDEQYFGPGTRLTVT.

The CDR3 loop is CASSQDRPPDTEAFF. The CDR3 DNA is TGTGCCAGCAGCCAAGATCGCCCACCGGACACTGAAGCTTTCTTT. The chain uses TRBV14 and TRBJ1-1; D unresolved. CDR3 length: 15 amino acids. From germline, CDR1 is SGHDN and CDR2 FVKESK. Trimming shortened V by 0 bases and J by 3 bases, and 11 bases separated the two germline ends.

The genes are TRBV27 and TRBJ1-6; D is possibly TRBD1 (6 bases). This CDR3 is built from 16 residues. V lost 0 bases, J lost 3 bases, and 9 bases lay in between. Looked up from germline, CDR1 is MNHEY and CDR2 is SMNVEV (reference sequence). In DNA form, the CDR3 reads TGTGCCAGCAGTTTATCAGGGGGTTTCTATAATTCACCCCTCCACTTT. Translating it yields CASSLSGGFYNSPLHF.

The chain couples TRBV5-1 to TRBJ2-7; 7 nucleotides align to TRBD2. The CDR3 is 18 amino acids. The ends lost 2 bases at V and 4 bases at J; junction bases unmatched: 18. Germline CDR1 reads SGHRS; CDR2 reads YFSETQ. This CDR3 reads CASSFFLAGREYNYEQYF. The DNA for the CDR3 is TGCGCCAGCAGCTTTTTCCTGGCGGGGCGGGAGTACAATTACGAGCAGTACTTC.

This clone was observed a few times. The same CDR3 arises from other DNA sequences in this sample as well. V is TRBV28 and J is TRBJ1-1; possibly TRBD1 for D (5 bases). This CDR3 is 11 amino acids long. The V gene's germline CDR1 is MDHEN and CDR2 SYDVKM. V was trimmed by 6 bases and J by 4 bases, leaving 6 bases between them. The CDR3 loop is CASRGGTEAFF. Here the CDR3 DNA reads TGTGCCAGCAGGGGGGGCACTGAAGCTTTCTTT.

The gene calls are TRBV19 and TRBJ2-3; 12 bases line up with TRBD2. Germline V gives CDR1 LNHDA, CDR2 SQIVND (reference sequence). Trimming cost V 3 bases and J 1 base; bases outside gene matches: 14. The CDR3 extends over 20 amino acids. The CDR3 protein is CASSIGPSGREGGGTDTQYF. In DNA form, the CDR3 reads TGTGCCAGTAGTATTGGGCCTAGCGGGAGGGAAGGAGGAGGCACAGATACGCAGTATTTT.

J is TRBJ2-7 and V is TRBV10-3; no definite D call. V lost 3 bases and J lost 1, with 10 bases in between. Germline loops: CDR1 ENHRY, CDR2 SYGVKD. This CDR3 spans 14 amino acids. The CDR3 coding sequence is TGTGCCATCAGTGATCACATTGTTTCCTACGAGCAGTACTTC. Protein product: CAISDHIVSYEQYF.

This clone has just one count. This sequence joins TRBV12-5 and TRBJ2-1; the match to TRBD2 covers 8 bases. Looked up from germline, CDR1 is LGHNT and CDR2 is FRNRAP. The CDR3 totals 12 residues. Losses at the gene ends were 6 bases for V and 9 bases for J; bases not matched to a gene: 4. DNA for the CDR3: TGTGCTAGTGGCTCGGGACTAGGTGAGCAGTTCTTC. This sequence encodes CASGSGLGEQFF.

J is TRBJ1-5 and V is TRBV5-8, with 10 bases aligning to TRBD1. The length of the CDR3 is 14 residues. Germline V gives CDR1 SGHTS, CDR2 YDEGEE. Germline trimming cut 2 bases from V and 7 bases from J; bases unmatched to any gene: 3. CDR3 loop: CASSLGTGAQPQHF. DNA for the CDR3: TGTGCCAGCAGCTTAGGGACAGGGGCACAGCCCCAGCATTTT.